This TCR beta chain was profiled in a study of shared clonotypes between healthy human individuals. Study in general: A donor's plate count was three for CD4 naive and three for CD4 memory; CD8 naive had two and CD8 memory one.

CDR3 length: 15 amino acids. Trimming removed 2 bases at V and 5 bases at J, with 15 bases between. CDR1 MNHEY and CDR2 SVGAGI come from the germline V gene. On this clone itself: Antigen unknown.

The study, taken as a whole, reports: Larger estimated richness was generally recorded for naive subsets relative to memory subsets. Rarefaction showed that sequencing of sorted subsets was incomplete (despite large depth).

Genomic DNA from each subset was divided evenly over several immunoSEQ plates. The assay was immunoSEQ multiplex PCR, and TCRdb's table has in-frame clones only and misses some. Of some 1.1 million clones listed, 77% were seen once; the top ten hold 0.89%. The TCR originated in a young man in good health. Some clones in this sample may be carry-over from other donors' samples. Material: memory CD4+ T cells from PBMCs. As for subset: CD45RA-negative fraction. The chain recombines TRBV6-5 with TRBJ1-1; D not certain. CDR3 sequence reads: CASSYGPRAETEAFF. In DNA form, the CDR3 reads TGTGCCAGCAGTTACGGTCCGCGAGCCGAAACTGAAGCTTTCTTT.